The 20 T cell receptor beta chains below come from one sample, sequenced in a study of blood T cell repertoires in COVID-19. Assay used: immunoSEQ multiplex PCR; TCRdb lists only in-frame clones, some missing. This sample has roughly 87,000 clones; about 91% occur once, and the top ten carry 0.47%. The sequenced sample consisted of peripheral blood. The receptor set was obtained from a man aged 55 to 70 with acute or convalescent COVID-19.

This clone appeared a single time. CDR3 in DNA: TGTGCCAGCAGCTCGGGACAGAGCTCCTACAATGAGCAGTTCTTC. This sequence encodes CASSSGQSSYNEQFF. This chain connects TRBV5-4 to TRBJ2-1, with 7 bases aligning to TRBD1. The CDR3 spans 15 residues. After removal of 3 bases from V and 0 bases from J, the junction contained 3 bases not matched to a gene. The germline V gene encodes CDR1 SGHNT and CDR2 YYREEE (reference sequence).

This chain uses TRBV27 with TRBJ1-2; 7 bases agree with TRBD1. Germline lookup yields CDR1 MNHEY and CDR2 SMNVEV (reference sequence). This CDR3 contains 15 residues. Trimming at V came to 6 bases and at J to 4 bases, leaving 11 bases not matched to a gene. The CDR3 loop reads CASSPQPGQSYGYTF. For the CDR3, the DNA is TGTGCCAGCAGCCCTCAACCGGGACAGAGCTATGGCTACACCTTC.

V gene TRBV30 combines with J gene TRBJ2-7; D is uncertain. This CDR3 is 15 amino acids long. The V gene's germline CDR1 is GTSNPN and CDR2 SVGIG (reference sequence). V was shortened by 0 bases and J by 7 bases, with 19 bases between the two germline ends. The DNA of the CDR3 is TGTGCCTGGAGTGTAGCGATAAACGACGCTGGGGAGCAGTACTTC. It is translated as CAWSVAINDAGEQYF.

The chain links TRBV24-1 to TRBJ2-2; tentatively, D is TRBD1 (6 bases). Germline lookup yields CDR1 KGHDR and CDR2 SFDVKD. The V and J ends lost 1 base and 1 base respectively, with 9 bases between them. The CDR3 has 16 amino acids. The CDR3 is CATSDFGTLNTGELFF. For the CDR3, the DNA is TGTGCCACCAGTGATTTCGGGACACTGAACACCGGGGAGCTGTTTTTT.

This chain links TRBV29-1 with TRBJ1-3; D remains unclear. Germline CDR1 is SQVTM and CDR2 is ANQGSEA. The CDR3 extends over 13 amino acids. CDR3 coding DNA: TGCGCGGGCCGACGGGTGGCTGGAAACACCATATATTTT. It encodes CAGRRVAGNTIYF.

The V gene is TRBV5-5, the J gene TRBJ2-5, with D possibly TRBD1 on 6 matching bases. The CDR3 has 14 residues. Germline CDR1 SGHKS, CDR2 YYEKEE (reference sequence). V lost 5 bases and J lost 5, with 16 bases in between. CDR3 bases: TGTGCCAGCAGACAGGGCAGCGCCGAGGAGACCCAGTACTTC. Amino acid sequence: CASRQGSAEETQYF.

V and J are TRBV5-6 and TRBJ1-1; TRBD1 matches at 8 bases. Per germline, CDR1 SGHDT and CDR2 YYEEEE. There are 13 residues in the CDR3. V dropped 6 bases and J dropped 0; count of bases not matched to a gene: 1. Written as DNA, the CDR3 is TGTGCCAGCACCAGGGGGCTGAACACTGAAGCTTTCTTT. This codes for CASTRGLNTEAFF.

This chain uses TRBV20-1 with TRBJ1-2; D is unclear. CDR1 and CDR2 (germline): DFQATT, SNEGSKA (reference sequence). The CDR3 totals 10 residues. The V end lost 6 bases, the J end lost 12 bases, and 14 bases lay between the germline ends. DNA of the CDR3: TGCAGTGCAATGGGCCTGGAAAACACCTTC. It is translated as CSAMGLENTF.

This sequence joins TRBV24-1 and TRBJ2-5; the match to TRBD2 covers 10 bases. In germline, CDR1 is KGHDR, CDR2 SFDVKD. This CDR3 region has 16 residues. The V and J ends lost 5 bases and 4 bases, in that order; junction bases with no gene match: 9. The CDR3 spells CATSGRAGGLAETQYF. Written as DNA, the CDR3 is TGTGCCACCAGTGGACGAGCGGGGGGGCTTGCAGAGACCCAGTACTTC.

The chain uses TRBV3-1 (or the pseudogene TRBV3-2) and TRBJ1-2, with D perhaps matching TRBD1 (6 bases). Germline assignment: CDR1 LGHDT and CDR2 YNNKEL (reference sequence). With 5 bases removed from V and 2 bases from J, the gap between germline ends came to 9 bases. This CDR3 region has 13 residues. CDR3 in amino acids: CASSETGNYGYTF. In nucleotides, the CDR3 is TGTGCCAGCAGCGAAACAGGGAACTATGGCTACACCTTC.

The gene calls are TRBV30 and TRBJ2-5; TRBD1 is a possible D gene (6 bases). The V end lost 2 bases, the J end lost 1 base, and 8 bases lay between the germline ends. The length of the CDR3 is 13 residues. CDR1 and CDR2 from the germline V gene are GTSNPN and SVGIG (reference sequence). The CDR3 spells CAWSRDTQETQYF. The CDR3 DNA reads as TGTGCCTGGAGTAGGGACACCCAAGAGACCCAGTACTTC.

The J gene is TRBJ2-7, the V gene TRBV5-1, with D perhaps matching TRBD2 (6 bases). The CDR3 loop spans 16 amino acids. Trimming cost V 0 bases and J 0 bases, with 13 bases left between them. Germline CDR1 and CDR2: SGHRS and YFSETQ. The CDR3 DNA reads TGCGCCAGCAGCTTGGAGGGACTCGGACCCTCCTACGAGCAGTACTTC. Translated: CASSLEGLGPSYEQYF. The variable domain in full, with the rest retrieved from reference TRBV5-1 and TRBJ2-7, is KAGVTQTPRYLIKTRGQQVTLSCSPISGHRSVSWYQQTPGQGLQFLFEYFSETQRNKGNFPGRFSGRQFSNSRSEMNVSTLELGDSALYLCASSLEGLGPSYEQYFGPGTRLTVT.

The chain employs TRBV19 and TRBJ2-5; 7 positions match TRBD2. In germline, CDR1 is LNHDA, CDR2 SQIVND (reference sequence). The CDR3 has 16 residues. V was clipped by 0 bases and J by 5 bases; unmatched bases: 9. CDR3 coding DNA: TGTGCCAGTAGTATAGATTTTCAGGGAGGGAGGGAGACCCAGTACTTC. As protein: CASSIDFQGGRETQYF.

The CDR3: CATSDSGHQFF. In DNA form, the CDR3 reads TGTGCCACCAGTGACTCCGGTCACCAGTTCTTC. This rearrangement joins TRBV24-1 to TRBJ2-1; no clear D gene. Trimming removed 4 bases from V and 13 bases from J, with 10 bases in between. The CDR3 length is 11 residues. Germline V CDR1 and CDR2: KGHDR, SFDVKD.

The chain carries TRBV4-2 and TRBJ2-1; TRBD2 matches at 7 bases. Germline assignment: CDR1 LGHNA and CDR2 YNFKEQ. With 4 bases clipped from V and 8 bases from J, the junction kept 11 bases outside the gene matches. There are 15 residues in the CDR3. The CDR3 DNA reads TGTGCCAGCAGCCCGACTAGCTCCCTTCCCTATGAGCAGTTCTTC. Encoded protein: CASSPTSSLPYEQFF.

V and J are TRBV21-1 and TRBJ2-7; the D segment call TRBD1 is taken from the table without a DNA check. TRBV21-1 is recorded as a pseudogene. The CDR3 length is 14 residues. This chain's CDR3 is CASSLTVTICEQYF. In DNA, the CDR3 is TGTGCCAGCAGCCTTACAGTGACGATATGCGAGCAGTACTTC.

The genes are TRBV11-2 and TRBJ2-1; TRBD2 matches at 9 bases. Germline loops: CDR1 SGHAT, CDR2 FQNNGV. Trimming cost V 0 bases and J 11 bases; bases outside gene matches: 14. The CDR3 covers 17 residues. Written as DNA, the CDR3 is TGTGCCAGCAGCTTAGAGAGCGGGGGGCAATTGACTAATAAGCAGTTCTTC. It is translated as CASSLESGGQLTNKQFF.

The V call is TRBV6-4, the J call TRBJ1-2, with 8 nucleotides matching TRBD1. V was clipped by 0 bases and J by 7 bases; unmatched bases: 4. This CDR3 has 14 residues. The germline V gene encodes CDR1 MRHNA and CDR2 SNTAGT. In DNA, the CDR3 is TGTGCCAGCAGTGACTCTCCGGGACAGGCTGGCTACACCTTC. Protein: CASSDSPGQAGYTF.

V is TRBV5-1 and J is TRBJ1-3; D may be TRBD1 (6 bases). The CDR3 totals 14 residues. The V gene lost 8 bases and the J gene lost 1 base, with 13 bases spanning the gap. The germline CDR1 and CDR2 sequences are SGHRS and YFSETQ. CDR3 nucleotide sequence: TGCGCCAGTAGACAGGTGCCTTCTGGAAACACCATATATTTT. This encodes CASRQVPSGNTIYF.

The table lists this clone with a few counts. The chain has TRBV5-4 and TRBJ1-1; the D gene is possibly TRBD1 (6 bases). With 0 bases removed from V and 11 bases from J, the gap between germline ends came to 14 bases. Germline V gene lookup returns CDR1 SGHNT and CDR2 YYREEE (reference sequence). The CDR3 covers 13 residues. The CDR3 sequence is CASSLDRAGLAFF. Here the CDR3 DNA reads TGTGCCAGCAGCTTGGACAGGGCTGGATTGGCTTTCTTT.